These 4 T cell receptor beta chains came from one sample sequenced in a study of blood T cells in healthy people across ages. For the second PCR, which ran for roughly 7 to 11 cycles, a sample-barcoded 5' primer and a J-beta primer mix were used. MiXCR, applied by TCRdb to the 5' RACE reads, yields one record per CDR3 protein. The data hold some 940,000 distinct CDR3 sequences, with around 29% observed a single time. These same records also appear under a second study, on T cells of mothers and their children.

Sequenced input: blood. All receptors come from a woman aged 40 to 50 in good health.

The count of this clonotype is one. The rearrangement links TRBV7-3 to TRBJ2-1, with D possibly matching TRBD1 (7 bases). Trimming pared 5 bases from V and 14 bases from J, leaving 22 bases between. The CDR3 totals 14 residues. Germline V lookup: CDR1 SGHTA, CDR2 FQGTGA. The CDR3 DNA reads as TGTGCCAGCAGCCCCGGACAGGAGGGGCAACAAAAGTTCTTC. Translating gives CASSPGQEGQQKFF.

This chain uses TRBV4-1 with TRBJ2-6, with D uncertain. The CDR3 has 17 amino acids. V was trimmed by 0 bases and J by 0 bases, leaving 9 bases between them. The germline gives CDR1 MGHRA, CDR2 YSYEKL. The CDR3 DNA follows: TGCGCCAGCAGCCAAGACCAGGCCTACTCTGGGGCCAACGTCCTGACTTTC. This codes for CASSQDQAYSGANVLTF.

This sequence joins TRBV27 and TRBJ2-1; 7 nucleotides line up with TRBD2. This CDR3 is built from 14 residues. V lost 5 bases and J lost 6; bases outside the gene matches: 7. The V gene's germline CDR1 is MNHEY and CDR2 SMNVEV (reference sequence). The chain's CDR3 is CASSRAGFSNEQFF. The CDR3 DNA reads TGTGCCAGCAGTAGAGCGGGGTTTTCCAATGAGCAGTTCTTC.

The V gene is TRBV5-1, the J gene TRBJ2-7; D is unclear. This CDR3 spans 17 amino acids. Germline values: CDR1 SGHRS, CDR2 YFSETQ. The V and J ends lost 0 bases and 3 bases respectively, with 19 bases between them. In nucleotides, the CDR3 is TGCGCCAGCAGCTTGGAGGTAGATTTCACCCCGGACTACGAGCAGTACTTC. Its protein product is CASSLEVDFTPDYEQYF.